Reported below is one T cell receptor (beta chain). This clonotype was detected ten times or more. This clone's antigen is unknown. No much larger clonotype is one base removed from it; base qualities were not supplied. This sample is part of a study of identical twins (TCRdb year 2016). Some background on the complete study: To test whether fetal clonotypes persist, the study used deep sequencing on TCR alpha and beta repertoires from monozygotic twins, unrelated adults of various ages, and cord blood. To rule out contamination, the twin experiments were replicated at different times with different library preparation protocols.

Libraries were made using 5' RACE. TCRdb names Illumina HiSeq 2000 as the instrument used. A universal primer binding site was added through template switching, and the final cDNA carried a unique molecular identifier so that TCR cDNA molecules could be counted accurately. Specific primers in the conserved constant-segment region were used to synthesize first-strand cDNA for TCR alpha and beta chains. To control for contamination, every cDNA library carried two barcodes: a SMART-Mk sample barcode plus Illumina barcodes. TruSeq adapter sequences, together with Illumina sample barcodes, were added in two successive PCR steps. The TCR alpha and beta cDNA libraries were sequenced on the Illumina HiSeq platform using custom primers. In the original analysis: Unique molecular identifiers were extracted from raw reads with MiGEC, and CDR3 positions were determined with MiXCR. Recombination models were inferred per individual with the repgenHMM and IGoR tools using an EM algorithm. Shared clonotype analysis was performed with the tcR package in R, normalizing sharing by the product of cloneset sizes. To study raw recombination free of thymic and clonal selection effects, out-of-frame nonproductive sequences were analyzed. TCRdb itself trimmed the public reads at Q25 with fastp, ran MiXCR and retained productive beta chains. Each entry merges the rows of one CDR3 protein and shows their most common DNA and genes. The V and J calls and clone size are TCRdb's, not the authors'. The sample data list under 250,000 distinct CDR3 sequences, and around 6.9% of these were observed just once. The ten most abundant clones make up about 1.9% of the sample.

Only healthy Caucasian donors were included. The twin cohort comprised three pairs of female monozygotic twins, all aged roughly 18 to 30 years. Miltenyi CD45RO+ enrichment and human naive T-cell isolation kits were used to isolate memory (CD45RO+) and naive T cells from PBMC. V was cut back by 1 base and J by 3 bases, leaving a gap of 13 bases between them. In the germline V gene (reference sequence), CDR1 corresponds to LNHNV and CDR2 to YYDKDF. Reading from cysteine to phenylalanine, the CDR3 counts 16 amino acids. The entry retains the CDR3 DNA only, 48 bases that are in frame from base 1. Results and caveats for the whole study, not just this receptor: Recombination models systematically underestimated out-of-frame TCR alpha sharing in monozygotic twins but agreed with sharing between unrelated individuals. Abundant cord blood beta clonotypes carried fewer insertions; young adult naive repertoires showed a weaker similar trend, while memory repertoires showed none. Zero-insertion analyses could be partly confounded by invariant T cells such as MAIT and iNKT, though diverse VJ usage argued against such confounding for most clonotypes. Compared with coincidental sharing between unrelated individuals, an excess of low generation-probability sequences was observed among out-of-frame TCR alpha sequences shared between twins. Because the same donors could not be followed over many years, the conclusions relied on cross-sectional statistical analysis. In beta out-of-frame sequences, excess twin sharing was weaker, because having fewer shared sequences lowered the signal-to-noise ratio.

The same sample was also studied in work on yellow fever vaccine responses in identical twins. The second publication reports: According to the authors, the vaccine-induced T cell response in identical twins seemed to be partly convergent and partly specific to each individual. In identical twins, the study followed T cell clones that responded to the vaccine with precision.

The receptor chain draws on TRBV15 and TRBJ1-5, with TRBD1 as a weak D call on 5 bases. The source of this sequence is a woman aged 18-29 years in good health. Sequencing input: memory (CD45RO+) T cells sorted from blood. The sample's cell subset or site label is to be understood as: CD45RO+ enriched T cells. The bases are TGTGCCACCAGCAGAGTCCGCAGAGGGGCCAATCAGCCCCAGCATTTT. It specifies CATSRVRRGANQPQHF.